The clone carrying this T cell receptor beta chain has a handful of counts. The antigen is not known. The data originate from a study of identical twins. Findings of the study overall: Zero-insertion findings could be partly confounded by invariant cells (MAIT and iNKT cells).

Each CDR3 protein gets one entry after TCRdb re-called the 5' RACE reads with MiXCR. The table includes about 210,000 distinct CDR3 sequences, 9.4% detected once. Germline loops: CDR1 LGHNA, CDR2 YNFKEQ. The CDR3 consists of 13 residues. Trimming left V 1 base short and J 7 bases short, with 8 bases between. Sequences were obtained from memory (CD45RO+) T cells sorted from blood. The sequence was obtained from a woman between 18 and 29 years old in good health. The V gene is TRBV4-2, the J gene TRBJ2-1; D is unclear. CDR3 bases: TGTGCCAGCAGCCAAGGGAATTGGAATGAGCAGTTCTTC. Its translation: CASSQGNWNEQFF.